This record covers a single T cell receptor beta chain. Antigen specificity is unknown. The CDR3 covers 17 residues. Germline trimming cut 4 bases from V and 2 bases from J; bases unmatched to any gene: 13. Per the germline V gene, CDR1 is SGHDT and CDR2 is YYEEEE. The sample is drawn from a study of tumor-infiltrating lymphocytes in localized non-small cell lung cancer. Study findings and constraints: Different pieces of the same tissue went to different assays, confounding technical variation with intratumor heterogeneity. Only some patients had TCR sequencing, depending on available tissue.

Using immunoSEQ multiplex PCR, the repertoire was profiled, and TCRdb retains in-frame clones only, with some absent. This sample has about 16,000 clones, with around 76% found just once. J is TRBJ2-3 and V is TRBV5-6, with 7 nucleotides matching TRBD1. The clonotype comes from a human donor with non-small cell lung cancer. The sequenced sample was lung tumor tissue. The CDR3 sequence is CASSLRRQGGNTDTQYF. In DNA, the CDR3 is TGTGCCAGCAGCCTCCGCCGACAGGGCGGTAACACAGATACGCAGTATTTT.